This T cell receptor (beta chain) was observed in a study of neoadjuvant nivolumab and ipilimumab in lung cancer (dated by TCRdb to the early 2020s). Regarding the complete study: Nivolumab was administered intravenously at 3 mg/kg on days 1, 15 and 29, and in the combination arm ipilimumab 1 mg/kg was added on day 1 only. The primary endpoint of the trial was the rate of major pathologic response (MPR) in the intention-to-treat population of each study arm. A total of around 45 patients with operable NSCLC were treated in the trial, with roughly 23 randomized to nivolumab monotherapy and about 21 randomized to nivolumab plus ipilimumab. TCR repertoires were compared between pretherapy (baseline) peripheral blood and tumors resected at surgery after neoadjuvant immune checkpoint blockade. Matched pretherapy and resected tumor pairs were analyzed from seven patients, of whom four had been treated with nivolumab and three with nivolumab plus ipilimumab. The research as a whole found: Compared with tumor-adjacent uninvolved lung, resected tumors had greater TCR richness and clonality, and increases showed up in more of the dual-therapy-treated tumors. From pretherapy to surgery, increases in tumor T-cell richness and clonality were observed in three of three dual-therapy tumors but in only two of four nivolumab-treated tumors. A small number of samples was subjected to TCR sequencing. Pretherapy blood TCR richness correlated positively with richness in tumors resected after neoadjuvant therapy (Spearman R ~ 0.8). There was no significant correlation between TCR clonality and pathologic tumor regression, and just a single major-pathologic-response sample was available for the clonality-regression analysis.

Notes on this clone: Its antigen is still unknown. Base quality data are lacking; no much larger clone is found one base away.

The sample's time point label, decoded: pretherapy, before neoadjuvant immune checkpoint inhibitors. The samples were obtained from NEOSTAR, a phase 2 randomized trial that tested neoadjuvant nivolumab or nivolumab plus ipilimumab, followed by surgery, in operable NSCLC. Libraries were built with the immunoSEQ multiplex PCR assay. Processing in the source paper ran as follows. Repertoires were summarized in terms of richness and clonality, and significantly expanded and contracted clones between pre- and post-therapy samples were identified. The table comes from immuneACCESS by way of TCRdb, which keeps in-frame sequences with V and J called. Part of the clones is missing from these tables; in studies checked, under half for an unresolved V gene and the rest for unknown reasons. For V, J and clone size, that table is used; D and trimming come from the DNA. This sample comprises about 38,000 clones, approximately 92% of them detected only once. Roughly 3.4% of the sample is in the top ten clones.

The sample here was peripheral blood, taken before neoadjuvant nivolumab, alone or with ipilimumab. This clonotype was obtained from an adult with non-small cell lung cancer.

Here the CDR3 is given as CASSQQRGKLFF. The DNA reads as follows: TGTGCCAGCAGCCAACAGAGGGGAAAACTGTTTTTT. This chain joins TRBV5-8 to TRBJ1-4; a weak D assignment points to TRBD1 (5 bases agree). Via the germline V gene, CDR1 is SGHTS and CDR2 YDEGEE. The CDR3 runs 12 residues from the cysteine to the phenylalanine. The retained sequence is limited to the CDR3, 36 bases, with the frame set at the first base. The junction carries 11 bases between V and J, which are trimmed by 4 bases and 10 bases respectively. Where the CDR3 stops, the reference TRBV5-8 and TRBJ1-4 genes take over; the full variable domain is EAGVTQSPTHLIKTRGQQATLRCSPISGHTSVYWYQQALGLGLQFLLWYDEGEERNRGNFPPRFSGRQFPNYSSELNVNALELEDSALYLCASSQQRGKLFFGSGTQLSVL.